A selection of T cell receptor beta chains follows, all from one sample in a study of radiation and T cells in renal cell carcinoma. Measured with immunoSEQ multiplex PCR; TCRdb has only the in-frame clones, and not every one. The data show roughly 130,000 clones, roughly four fifths seen once. This specimen was blood, taken from a patient whose treatment included radiotherapy and nephrectomy. The receptors come from a woman aged 55-69 years with renal cell carcinoma. Both conserved end residues are part of each CDR3. D genes are given only for firm matches. Only some rows state a clone size, as once, few, many or a class for expanded clones.

j_call,clone_size,v_call,cdr3_length,d_call,cdr3_aa,cdr3_nt
TRBJ2-7,-,TRBV5-1,13,TRBD1,CASSYDRGDEQYF,TGCGCCAGCAGCTATGACAGGGGCGACGAGCAGTACTTC
TRBJ2-1,-,TRBV6-5,15,TRBD2,CASSVGTSYHNEQFF,TGTGCCAGCAGTGTCGGGACTAGTTATCACAATGAGCAGTTCTTC
TRBJ2-1,-,TRBV25-1,13,TRBD1,CASSGGQAVEQFF,TGTGCCAGCAGTGGGGGACAGGCAGTTGAGCAGTTCTTC
TRBJ2-3,once,TRBV6-6,14,-,CATRGVGLLREQYF,TGTGCCACCCGAGGGGTAGGTCTCCTAAGAGAGCAGTATTTT
TRBJ2-7,-,TRBV7-9,13,-,CASSPGPAAEQYF,TGTGCCAGCAGCCCTGGGCCGGCCGCGGAGCAGTACTTC
TRBJ1-2,-,TRBV7-9,12,-,CASSPGGRGYTF,TGTGCCAGCAGTCCCGGGGGGAGAGGCTACACCTTC
TRBJ2-5,-,TRBV5-4,14,TRBD1,CASSWGTGGETQYF,TGTGCCAGCAGCTGGGGGACAGGGGGAGAGACCCAGTACTTC
TRBJ1-4,-,TRBV9,14,-,CASSPRREGEKLFF,TGTGCCAGCAGCCCCCGCAGGGAGGGAGAAAAACTGTTTTTT
TRBJ1-5,-,TRBV4-3,15,-,CASSPGMGANQPQHF,TGCGCCAGCAGCCCAGGGATGGGGGCCAATCAGCCCCAGCATTTT
TRBJ2-2,-,TRBV5-4,15,TRBD1,CASSLRGLNTGELFF,TGTGCCAGCAGCTTGAGGGGGCTAAACACCGGGGAGCTGTTTTTT
TRBJ2-7,-,TRBV28,12,-,CASTLSGSEQYF,TGTGCCAGCACCCTATCGGGGTCCGAGCAGTACTTC
TRBJ1-1,few,TRBV28,16,TRBD1,CASSYRQGVGNTEAFF,TGTGCCAGCAGTTACAGACAGGGGGTAGGCAACACTGAAGCTTTCTTT
TRBJ1-1,few,TRBV19,14,-,CASSSNSGRTEAFF,TGTGCCAGTAGTAGTAACTCGGGACGAACTGAAGCTTTCTTT
TRBJ2-2,few,TRBV11-3,18,-,CASSLVPPAGANTGELFF,TGTGCCAGCAGCTTAGTCCCCCCGGCAGGGGCGAACACCGGGGAGCTGTTTTTT
TRBJ2-2,-,TRBV7-9,17,TRBD1,CASSHPGGHLNTGELFF,TGTGCCAGCAGCCACCCAGGGGGACACTTGAACACCGGGGAGCTGTTTTTT
TRBJ1-1,-,TRBV11-3,15,TRBD1,CASSLNGQANTEAFF,TGTGCCAGCAGCTTAAACGGACAGGCGAACACTGAAGCTTTCTTT
TRBJ2-3,-,TRBV5-1,16,-,CASSPVQGKGTDTQYF,TGCGCCAGCAGCCCGGTTCAGGGAAAGGGCACAGATACGCAGTATTTT
TRBJ2-7,-,TRBV7-3,13,TRBD2,CASSLGRAYEQYF,TGTGCCAGCAGCTTAGGGAGGGCCTACGAGCAGTACTTC
TRBJ2-4,once,TRBV2,16,TRBD2,CASRASGSLTKNIQYF,TGTGCCAGCAGGGCTAGCGGGAGTCTAACCAAAAACATTCAGTACTTC
TRBJ2-5,-,TRBV9,14,-,CASSVDGIQETQYF,TGTGCCAGCAGCGTAGATGGCATCCAAGAGACCCAGTACTTC
TRBJ2-3,many,TRBV4-1,13,-,CASSHPGGDTQYF,TGCGCCAGCAGCCATCCCGGTGGAGATACGCAGTATTTT
TRBJ1-1,few,TRBV9,14,TRBD1,CASSVADRVDEAFF,TGTGCCAGCAGCGTAGCGGACAGGGTAGACGAAGCTTTCTTT